This passage covers 2 T cell receptor beta chains from one sample sequenced in a study of blood T cell repertoires in COVID-19. Data came from immunoSEQ multiplex PCR; TCRdb stores just in-frame clones and leaves some out. This table holds 200,000 to 250,000 clones, just under 90% found once. Sequencing was performed on peripheral blood. The receptor set was obtained from a man in his thirties or forties with COVID-19, enrolled during active disease.

V is TRBV6-6 and J is TRBJ2-7, with TRBD2 as a possible D gene (5 bases). Trimming shortened V by 8 bases and J by 3 bases, and 14 bases separated the two germline ends. In germline, CDR1 is MNHNY, CDR2 SVGAGI (reference sequence). The CDR3 has 13 residues. The CDR3: CASLSPGYYEQYF. The CDR3 DNA follows: TGTGCCAGCTTGAGTCCGGGGTACTACGAGCAGTACTTC.

A single count supports this clone. The rearrangement uses TRBV7-2 and TRBJ1-5; TRBD1 matches 8 bases. With 3 bases clipped from V and 2 bases from J, the junction kept 6 bases outside the gene matches. CDR3 length: 16 residues. Germline assignment: CDR1 SGHTA and CDR2 FQGNSA. CDR3 coding DNA: TGTGCCAGCAGCTTCACAGGGGGAACAGGCAATCAGCCCCAGCATTTT. It specifies CASSFTGGTGNQPQHF.